Listed below are T cell receptor beta chains from one sample, sequenced in a study of OX40 agonist ivuxolimab in advanced cancers. Assay: immunoSEQ multiplex PCR; the TCRdb copy retains only in-frame clones and omits some. The sample lists about 110,000 clones; about nine tenths were seen once. This material consisted of CD4+ or CD8+ T cells sorted from blood, taken in a trial of the OX40 agonist ivuxolimab. The receptor set was obtained from an adult with an advanced solid tumor such as melanoma, head and neck, liver or kidney cancer. Both conserved end residues are part of each CDR3.

CASSPTSVFLQGEQFF,TRBV28,TRBJ2-1
CASSLQGGVNQPQHF,TRBV7-9,TRBJ1-5
CASSQDQGVRDEQYF,TRBV4-3,TRBJ2-7
CATSRLGARNTGELFF,TRBV7-8,TRBJ2-2
CASISGFSYNSPLHF,TRBV6-1,TRBJ1-6
CASSPPSGSSYEQYF,TRBV4-1,TRBJ2-7
CASRVEDTQYF,TRBV6-1,TRBJ2-3
CASSAQTGGDGYGYTF,TRBV6-1,TRBJ1-2
CASSLSGQETQYF,TRBV7-3,TRBJ2-5
CASSGTGGTNEKLFF,TRBV6-1,TRBJ1-4
CASSLSLDSTGEQYF,TRBV5-1,TRBJ2-7
CASSQEMDNQPQHF,TRBV4-1,TRBJ1-5
CASSYNGVGNTIYF,TRBV19,TRBJ1-3
CASRGTGSGNTIYF,TRBV14,TRBJ1-3
CASSLRRGNQPQHF,TRBV4-3,TRBJ1-5
CASSLGPLPYEQYF,TRBV7-3,TRBJ2-7
CASSPDRGLQKLFF,TRBV28,TRBJ1-4
CASSVRASGSTDTQYF,TRBV9,TRBJ2-3
CASSFTMNTEAFF,TRBV18,TRBJ1-1
CASSSRTGVPEAFF,TRBV11-2,TRBJ1-1